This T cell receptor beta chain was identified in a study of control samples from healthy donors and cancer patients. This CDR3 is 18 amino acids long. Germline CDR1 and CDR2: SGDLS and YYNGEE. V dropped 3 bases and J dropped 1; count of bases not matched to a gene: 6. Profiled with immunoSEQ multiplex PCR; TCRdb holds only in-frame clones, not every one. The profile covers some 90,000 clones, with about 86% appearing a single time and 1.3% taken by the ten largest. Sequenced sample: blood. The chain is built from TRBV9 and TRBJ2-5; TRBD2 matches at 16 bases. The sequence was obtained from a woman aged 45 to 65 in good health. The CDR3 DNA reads TGTGCCAGCAGCGCGGGACTAGCGGGGGGGAACGTCCAAGAGACCCAGTACTTC. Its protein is CASSAGLAGGNVQETQYF.